These 3 T cell receptor beta chains originate from one sample sequenced in a study of T cell clonotyping in hematopoietic cell transplantation. Profiling relied on immunoSEQ multiplex PCR, and the TCRdb table lists in-frame clones only, not all of them. Among 27,000 or so clones listed, roughly 70% were seen once. Time point described: recipient sample about 28 days before transplant, after cytoreduction. The sample was peripheral blood mononuclear cells, taken before stem cell transplant. The receptors come from a man aged 45-65 years with myelodysplastic syndrome. Some clones in this sample may be carry-over from other donors' samples.

V usage is TRBV6-5 and J usage is TRBJ2-1, with 8 positions matching TRBD1. CDR1 is MNHEY and CDR2 is SVGAGI in the germline V gene. CDR3 length equals 15 residues. V dropped 6 bases and J dropped 3; count of bases not matched to a gene: 7. CDR3 residues: CASRRTGNGYNEQFF. The CDR3 DNA reads as TGTGCCAGCAGACGGACAGGGAATGGCTACAATGAGCAGTTCTTC.

V usage is TRBV5-1 and J usage is TRBJ2-7, with D tentatively TRBD1 (6 bases). Per germline, CDR1 SGHRS and CDR2 YFSETQ. There are 14 residues in the CDR3. The V gene lost 4 bases and the J gene lost 3 bases, with 14 bases spanning the gap. The CDR3 protein is CASSLLSDSYEQYF. For the CDR3, the DNA is TGCGCCAGCAGCCTACTCTCGGACAGCTACGAGCAGTACTTC.

The CDR3 DNA is TGTGCCAGCAGTTCCGGGACAGGGCCCAATCAGCCCCAGCATTTT. It specifies CASSSGTGPNQPQHF. V is TRBV28 and J is TRBJ1-5; TRBD1 matches 9 bases. The V gene's germline CDR1 is MDHEN and CDR2 SYDVKM. The CDR3 is 15 residues long. The V and J ends lost 4 bases and 3 bases, in that order; junction bases with no gene match: 4.